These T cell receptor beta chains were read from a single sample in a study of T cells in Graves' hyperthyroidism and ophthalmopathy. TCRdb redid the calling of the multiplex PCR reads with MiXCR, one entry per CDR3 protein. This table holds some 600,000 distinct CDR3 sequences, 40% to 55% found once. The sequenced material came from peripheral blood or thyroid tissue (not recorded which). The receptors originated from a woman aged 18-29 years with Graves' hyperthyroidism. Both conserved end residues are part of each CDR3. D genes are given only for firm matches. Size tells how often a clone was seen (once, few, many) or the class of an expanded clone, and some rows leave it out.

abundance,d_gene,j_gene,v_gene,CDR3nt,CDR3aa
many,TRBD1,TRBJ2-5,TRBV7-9,TGTGCCAGCAGCCCCCCGCTGGCGGACAGGGCTGAGACCCAGTACTTC,CASSPPLADRAETQYF
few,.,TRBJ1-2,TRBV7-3,TGTGCCAGCAGCCCTACCGGGGAAGTCGGGGCGGGCGGCTACACCTTC,CASSPTGEVGAGGYTF
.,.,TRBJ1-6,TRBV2,TGTGCCAGCAGTGATCTTGTAAATTCACCCCTCCACTTT,CASSDLVNSPLHF
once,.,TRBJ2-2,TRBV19,TGTGCCAGTAGCAGAACGGGGAGCACCGGGGAGCTGTTTTTT,CASSRTGSTGELFF
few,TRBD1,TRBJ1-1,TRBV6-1,TGTGCCAGCACCTCCGACAGGGGGCCGAACACTGAAGCTTTCTTT,CASTSDRGPNTEAFF
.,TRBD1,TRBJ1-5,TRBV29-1,TGCAGCCCCGACAGGGTTGGCCAGCCCCAGCATTTT,CSPDRVGQPQHF
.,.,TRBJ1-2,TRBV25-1,TGTGCCAGCAGTGAATATGGCTCTGGCTACACCTTC,CASSEYGSGYTF
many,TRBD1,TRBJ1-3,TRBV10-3,TGTGCCATCAGATACGGGACAGGGCACATCTCTGGAAACACCATATATTTT,CAIRYGTGHISGNTIYF
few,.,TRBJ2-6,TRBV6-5,TGTGCCAGCAACAGGGCGTCTGGGGCCAACGTCCTGACTTTC,CASNRASGANVLTF
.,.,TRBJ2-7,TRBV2,TGTGCCAGCAGCACACTCGGGGGACCCGCCTACGAGCAGTACTTC,CASSTLGGPAYEQYF
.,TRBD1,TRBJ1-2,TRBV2,TGTGCCAGCAGTCGGATGTCGGACAGGGTGATGTATGGCTACACCTTC,CASSRMSDRVMYGYTF
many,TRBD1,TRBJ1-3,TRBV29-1,TGCAGCGTTGAAGCAGGGGGCGCGGGAAACACCATATATTTT,CSVEAGGAGNTIYF
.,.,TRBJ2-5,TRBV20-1,TGCAGTGCAAACGCCCGGGTAAGAGAGACCCAGTACTTC,CSANARVRETQYF
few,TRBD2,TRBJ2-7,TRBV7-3,TGTGCCAGCAGCCCCCGACTAGCGGGAGACGAGCAGTACTTC,CASSPRLAGDEQYF
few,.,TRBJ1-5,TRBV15,TGTGCCACCAGCGGGTTCCAATATCAGCCCCAGCATTTT,CATSGFQYQPQHF
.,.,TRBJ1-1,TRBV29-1,TGCAGCGTGGGGGGGGCAGGGGCTGAAGCTTTCTTT,CSVGGAGAEAFF
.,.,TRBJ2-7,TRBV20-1,TGCAGTGCCGTCTTAGCGGTCCTACCCTCCTACGAGCAGTACTTC,CSAVLAVLPSYEQYF
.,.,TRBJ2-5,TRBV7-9,TGTGCCAGCAGCCAAGATCCCGGGAAGACCCAGTACTTC,CASSQDPGKTQYF
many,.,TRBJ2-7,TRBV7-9,TGTGCCAGCAGCATGACAGTATCCGAGCAGTACTTC,CASSMTVSEQYF
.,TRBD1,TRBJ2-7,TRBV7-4,TGTGCCAGCAGCCCGCAGGGGGTCAGAACCTACGAGCAGTACTTC,CASSPQGVRTYEQYF
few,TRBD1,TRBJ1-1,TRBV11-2,TGTGCCAGCAGCTCGCTGGACAGGCCAAACACTGAAGCTTTCTTT,CASSSLDRPNTEAFF
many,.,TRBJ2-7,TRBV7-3,TGTGCCAGCAGCTTAACTAGCGGCCACCTCGAGCAGTACTTC,CASSLTSGHLEQYF
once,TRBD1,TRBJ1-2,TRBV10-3,TGTGCCGCTCCCAACGTAGGGACAGGGATTGGCTACACCTTC,CAAPNVGTGIGYTF
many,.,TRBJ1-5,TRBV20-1,TGCAGTGCTAGAGTGCGGTGGGAACATTTT,CSARVRWEHF
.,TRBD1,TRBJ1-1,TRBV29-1,TGCAGCGTTACGACAGGGGCAGCTTTCTTT,CSVTTGAAFF
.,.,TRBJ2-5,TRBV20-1,TGCAGTGCTAGAGTTCCCGACGTGAGGGAGGAGCGAGAGACCCAGTACTTC,CSARVPDVREERETQYF
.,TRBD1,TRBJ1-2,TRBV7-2,TGTGCCAGCAGCTTAACCTACCGGGACAGCCATCTAAGGGATGGCTACACCTTC,CASSLTYRDSHLRDGYTF
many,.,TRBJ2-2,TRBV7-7,TGTGCCAGCAGCTTAGGGTTGGGTCGAAACACCGGGGAGCTGTTTTTT,CASSLGLGRNTGELFF
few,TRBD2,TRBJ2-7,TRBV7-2,TGTGCCAGCAGCTTAAGTGGGGAACTAGCGTTCTCCTACGAGCAGTACTTC,CASSLSGELAFSYEQYF
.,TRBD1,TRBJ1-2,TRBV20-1,TGCAGTGCCGTGAGACAGGGATTCAGTGGCTACACCTTC,CSAVRQGFSGYTF
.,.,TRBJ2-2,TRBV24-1,TGTGCCACCAATCACCGGGGGCGAAGGGTAACCGGGGAGCTGTTTTTT,CATNHRGRRVTGELFF
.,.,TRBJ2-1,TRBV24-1,TGTGCCACCAGTGACCCCGCCGAGAGACGGCTCAATGAGCAGTTCTTC,CATSDPAERRLNEQFF
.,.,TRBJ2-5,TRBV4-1,TGCGCCAGCAGCCAAGGGACTCAAGAGACCCAGTACTTC,CASSQGTQETQYF
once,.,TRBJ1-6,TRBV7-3,TGTGCCAGCAGCCCGACCCGAAATTCACCCCTCCACTTT,CASSPTRNSPLHF
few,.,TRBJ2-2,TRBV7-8,TGTGCCAGCAGCTTAGGTTCCTACACCGGGGAGCTGTTTTTT,CASSLGSYTGELFF